The T cell receptor (beta chain) under discussion was sequenced for a study of blood T cell repertoires in COVID-19. Germline lookup yields CDR1 SGHAT and CDR2 FQNNGV. V was cut by 2 bases and J by 1 base, with 9 bases left in between. The CDR3 runs to 14 residues. Clones were sequenced by immunoSEQ multiplex PCR, and TCRdb holds only the in-frame ones, with some missing. The data hold about 180,000 clones, with around 86% observed a single time. This clone was found a few times. The rearrangement links TRBV11-2 to TRBJ2-7; D possibly corresponds to TRBD1 (6 bases). The sequence was collected from a woman aged 30 to 39 who had recovered from COVID-19. The specimen was PBMCs or T cells enriched from blood (not recorded which). CDR3 nucleotides: TGTGCCAGCAGCTTACAGGGGAAATCCTACGAGCAGTACTTC. It codes for CASSLQGKSYEQYF.